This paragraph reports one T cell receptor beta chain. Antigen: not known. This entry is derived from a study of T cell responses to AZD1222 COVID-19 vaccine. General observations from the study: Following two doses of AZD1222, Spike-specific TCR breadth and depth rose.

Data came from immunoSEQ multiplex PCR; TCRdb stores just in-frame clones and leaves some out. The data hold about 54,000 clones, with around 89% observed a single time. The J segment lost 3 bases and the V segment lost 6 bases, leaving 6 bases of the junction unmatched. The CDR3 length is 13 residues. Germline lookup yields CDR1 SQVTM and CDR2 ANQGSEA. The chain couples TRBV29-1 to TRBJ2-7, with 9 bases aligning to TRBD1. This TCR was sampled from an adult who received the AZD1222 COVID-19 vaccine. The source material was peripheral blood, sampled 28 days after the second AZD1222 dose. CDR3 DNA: TGCAGCGTCCTCGGGACAGGGCGCTACGAGCAGTACTTC. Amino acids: CSVLGTGRYEQYF.